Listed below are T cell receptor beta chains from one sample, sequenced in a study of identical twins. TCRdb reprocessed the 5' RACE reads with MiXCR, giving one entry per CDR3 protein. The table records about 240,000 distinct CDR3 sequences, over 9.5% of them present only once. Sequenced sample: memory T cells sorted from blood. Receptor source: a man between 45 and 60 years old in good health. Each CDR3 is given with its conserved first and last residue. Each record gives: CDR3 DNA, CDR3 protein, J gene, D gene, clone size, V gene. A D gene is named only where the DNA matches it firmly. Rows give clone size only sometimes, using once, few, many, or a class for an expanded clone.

TGTGCCTGGAGGCGGGATCCGAGTGGGGCCCAGTACTTC CAWRRDPSGAQYF TRBJ2-5 . few TRBV30
TGTGCCAGCAGCTTGCTTCGGGGGCCAGGCTACACCTTC CASSLLRGPGYTF TRBJ1-2 . . TRBV5-5
TGTGCCAGCAGCTCGGACAGGGTGGTGAGTGAGACCCAGTACTTC CASSSDRVVSETQYF TRBJ2-5 TRBD1 once TRBV7-2
TGCAGTGCTAGCTCCGGGACAGGGACCTACGAGCAGTACTTC CSASSGTGTYEQYF TRBJ2-7 TRBD1 . TRBV20-1
TGCAGTGCAGTGGAAACGAACCCTGAAGCTTTCTTT CSAVETNPEAFF TRBJ1-1 . many TRBV20-1
TGTGCCAGCAGTTCAACCCGGGCCGCAAACTATGGCTACACCTTC CASSSTRAANYGYTF TRBJ1-2 . many TRBV6-5
TGTGCCAGCAGCCGCATTGAGCGGGGGCGTCCGTACAATGAGCAGTTCTTC CASSRIERGRPYNEQFF TRBJ2-1 TRBD2 few TRBV7-2
TGCGCCAGCAGCTTGGCAGCGACTAGCGGGGTGCAGTTCTTC CASSLAATSGVQFF TRBJ2-1 TRBD2 . TRBV5-1
TGTGCCAGCAGTTTATCTTGGGCCAGCATCGAGAACACTGAAGCTTTCTTT CASSLSWASIENTEAFF TRBJ1-1 . few TRBV12-3/TRBV12-4
TGCGCCAGCAGCCCAATGACTAGCGGAATCTACAATGAGCAGTTCTTC CASSPMTSGIYNEQFF TRBJ2-1 TRBD2 many TRBV5-1
TGCGCCAGCAGCCAAGATCGTGCGGGCGGGGTACGTACGCAGTATTTT CASSQDRAGGVRTQYF TRBJ2-3 . . TRBV4-1
TGTGCCAGCAGCTTAAATAGAGAGACATCCGAAGAGACCCAGTACTTC CASSLNRETSEETQYF TRBJ2-5 . few TRBV7-6
TGTGCCATACCGGGCCTTCCAAGAGGAGAAGCTTTCTTT CAIPGLPRGEAFF TRBJ1-1 . many TRBV27
TGTGCCAGCAGTGAGGGACTAGCGAGGGAGCAGTACTTC CASSEGLAREQYF TRBJ2-7 TRBD2 . TRBV6-1
TGTGCCAGCAGCGATGGGCGGGATTACAATGAGCAGTTCTTC CASSDGRDYNEQFF TRBJ2-1 . . TRBV28
TGTGCCAGCAGCTTAAGTTTCACGGATAATGAGCAGTTCTTC CASSLSFTDNEQFF TRBJ2-1 . once TRBV7-3
TGTGCCAGCAGCCAAGATCCGTTATCGGGCTACACCTTC CASSQDPLSGYTF TRBJ1-2 . few TRBV4-2
TGTGCCAGCAGTTTAGACCTCTCTGGGGCCAACGTCCTGACTTTC CASSLDLSGANVLTF TRBJ2-6 . . TRBV28
TGTGCCATCGCCGGGACTAGCGGCACCGGGGAGCTGTTTTTT CAIAGTSGTGELFF TRBJ2-2 TRBD2 many TRBV10-3
TGCGCCAGCAGCCCAACCGGGACAGCTCTCTACGAGCAGTACTTC CASSPTGTALYEQYF TRBJ2-7 TRBD1 . TRBV5-1
TGTGCCAGCAGTGATCGAACACTCATCTCCTACGAGCAGTACTTC CASSDRTLISYEQYF TRBJ2-7 . few TRBV6-2/TRBV6-3
TGTGCCACCAGTGATTCTCTGACCACAGATACGCAGTATTTT CATSDSLTTDTQYF TRBJ2-3 . . TRBV24-1
TGTGCCAGCAGTCACCTGGGACAGGGGAAGAATGAGCAGTTCTTC CASSHLGQGKNEQFF TRBJ2-1 TRBD1 . TRBV6-5
TGTGCCAGCACCCCCAGAGGCTCTGAGCAGTTCTTC CASTPRGSEQFF TRBJ2-1 . many TRBV12-3/TRBV12-4
TGTGCCAGCACCCTCCCCGGGACAGCGGGCACTGAAGCTTTCTTT CASTLPGTAGTEAFF TRBJ1-1 TRBD1 few TRBV25-1
TGTGCCAGCAGCTTAGCCGACAGGGGAGGTTCACCCCTCCACTTT CASSLADRGGSPLHF TRBJ1-6 TRBD1 many TRBV7-2
TGTGCCAGCAGCTTAGCGCGCGCGGGTTCCAACACTGAAGCTTTCTTT CASSLARAGSNTEAFF TRBJ1-1 . few TRBV7-2
TGCGCCAGCAGCCCCATTACAGGGAGGGCCTCTAACAGCTACACCTTC CASSPITGRASNSYTF TRBJ1-2 . many TRBV4-1
TGCGCCAGCAGCCAACAACAGGGTCCCAACTATGGCTACACCTTC CASSQQQGPNYGYTF TRBJ1-2 . many TRBV4-3
TGTGCCAGTAGTATCCGACAGGGGGCGGTACGTCAGCCCCAGCATTTT CASSIRQGAVRQPQHF TRBJ1-5 TRBD1 . TRBV19
TGCGCCAGCAGCGCCACCGGGCCTTCCTACGAGCAGTACTTC CASSATGPSYEQYF TRBJ2-7 . many TRBV5-1
TGCGCCAGCAGCCCGGGACACGGTAACACCGGGGAGCTGTTTTTT CASSPGHGNTGELFF TRBJ2-2 . . TRBV5-1
TGCAGCGTTGTGGGTAAGCGGGGGCGGAGCACAGATACGCAGTATTTT CSVVGKRGRSTDTQYF TRBJ2-3 TRBD2 many TRBV29-1
TGCGCCAGCAGCTCCCGATCCTATAATTCACCCCTCCACTTT CASSSRSYNSPLHF TRBJ1-6 . few TRBV4-3
TGTGCCAGCAGCCCAACTAGCGGGGGGGCCAATGAGCAGTTCTTC CASSPTSGGANEQFF TRBJ2-1 TRBD2 many TRBV7-9
TGTGCCACTTCATACCGGGCAGGGTCGTACGAGCAGTACTTC CATSYRAGSYEQYF TRBJ2-7 . few TRBV14
TGCAGTGCTAGAGTGACAGGGGAAAACGAGCAGTACTTC CSARVTGENEQYF TRBJ2-7 TRBD1 many TRBV20-1
TGTGCCAGCAGTCAAGCCCCGACAGGGGGCTCCTATAATTCACCCCTCCACTTT CASSQAPTGGSYNSPLHF TRBJ1-6 TRBD1 many TRBV12-3/TRBV12-4
TGTGCCAGCAGCTCCACAGAGACAGGAAAGCAGTTCTTC CASSSTETGKQFF TRBJ2-1 . few TRBV7-3
TGTGCCAGCAGCGACCACAATGAGCAGTTCTTC CASSDHNEQFF TRBJ2-1 . few TRBV6-4
TGTGCCAGCAGCTTATACGGGAGAGGGGCCTACGAGCAGTACTTC CASSLYGRGAYEQYF TRBJ2-7 . few TRBV7-2
TGTGCCAGCAGCCAGGGAAAACAGGGAGTTGCCTATAATTCACCCCTCCACTTT CASSQGKQGVAYNSPLHF TRBJ1-6 . once TRBV11-2
TGCAGTGCTAGAGGTGTGGACAGATACGAGCAGTACTTC CSARGVDRYEQYF TRBJ2-7 . few TRBV20-1
TGCGCCAGCAGACCGACTAGCGGGAGGGCCTACGAGCAGTACTTC CASRPTSGRAYEQYF TRBJ2-7 TRBD2 many TRBV5-1
TGTGCCAGCAGCCGAAGCGGGGGATTGTACGAGCAGTACTTC CASSRSGGLYEQYF TRBJ2-7 TRBD2 . TRBV6-2/TRBV6-3
TGTGCCAGCAGTCGACGACTAGCGGGAAAAGGGGAGACCCAGTACTTC CASSRRLAGKGETQYF TRBJ2-5 TRBD2 few TRBV6-1
TGTGCCAGCAGCTTAGAACCGGGAGCCAAAAACATTCAGTACTTC CASSLEPGAKNIQYF TRBJ2-4 . . TRBV11-2
TGTGCCAGCAGTTTTCAGCAGGGAATTGGGTCACCCCTCCACTTT CASSFQQGIGSPLHF TRBJ1-6 . . TRBV12-3/TRBV12-4
TGTGCCAGCAGTTACCCAGGGGCAGACTACGAGCAGTACTTC CASSYPGADYEQYF TRBJ2-7 . many TRBV28
TGTGCCAGCAGTGTCCTTTTGGACGATACGCAGTATTTT CASSVLLDDTQYF TRBJ2-3 . many TRBV6-1
TGCGCCAGCAGCCAGAGCGGGGGGGCCTACAATGAGCAGTTCTTC CASSQSGGAYNEQFF TRBJ2-1 TRBD2 few TRBV4-3
TGTGCCAGCAGCTTGACAGGGGGCAGCGGGGAGCTGTTTTTT CASSLTGGSGELFF TRBJ2-2 TRBD1 . TRBV7-6
TGTGCCAGCAGACGAATGACACAGCCCCAGCATTTT CASRRMTQPQHF TRBJ1-5 . many TRBV28
TGCAGCGTGTGGCGTCCAGGGAACACCGGGGAGCTGTTTTTT CSVWRPGNTGELFF TRBJ2-2 . few TRBV29-1
TGTGCCAGCAGCCCCATTGGGCGATCCGGCTACACCTTC CASSPIGRSGYTF TRBJ1-2 . many TRBV12-3/TRBV12-4